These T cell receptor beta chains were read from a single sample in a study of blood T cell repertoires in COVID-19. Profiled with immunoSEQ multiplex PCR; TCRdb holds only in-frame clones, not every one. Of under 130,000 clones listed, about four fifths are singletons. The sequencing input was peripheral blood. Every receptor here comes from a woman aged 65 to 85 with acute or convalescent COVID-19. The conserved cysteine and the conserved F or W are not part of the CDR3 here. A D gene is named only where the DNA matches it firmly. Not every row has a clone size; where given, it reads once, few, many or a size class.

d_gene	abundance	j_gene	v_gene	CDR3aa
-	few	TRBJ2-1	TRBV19	ASSAPAGRHYNEQF
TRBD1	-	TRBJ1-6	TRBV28	ASSSTGTGFTPLH
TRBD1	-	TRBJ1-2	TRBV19	ASRPPGQGLVGYT
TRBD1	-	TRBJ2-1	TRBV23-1	ASSQGQGCSYNEQF
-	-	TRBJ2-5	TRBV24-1	ATRGTGRETQY
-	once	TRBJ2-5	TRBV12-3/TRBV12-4	ASSLRETQY
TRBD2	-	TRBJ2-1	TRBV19	ASSTSGLAGLYNEQF
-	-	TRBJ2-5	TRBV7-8	ASSLTYGGHQETQY
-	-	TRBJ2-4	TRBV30	AWSGGGQNIQY
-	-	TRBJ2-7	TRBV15	ATSRDPSKQY
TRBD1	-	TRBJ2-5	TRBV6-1	ASSDWTGVETQY